Described below is a single T cell receptor beta chain sequence and its context. What it binds is not known. Losses at the gene ends were 9 bases for V and 8 bases for J; bases not matched to a gene: 13. The CDR3 totals 14 residues. Germline V gene lookup returns CDR1 LNHDA and CDR2 SQIVND (reference sequence). This table comes from immunoSEQ multiplex PCR, and its TCRdb copy is limited to in-frame clones, with some not included. Of 150,000 or so clones listed, over 75% are singletons. This record comes from a study of T cell responses to AZD1222 COVID-19 vaccine. General study points: In all cases, repertoires were sampled only after the peak T cell response.

The material sequenced was peripheral blood, taken on day 0 of AZD1222 vaccination. This TCR was sampled from an adult in good health. The rearrangement uses TRBV19 and TRBJ1-2; TRBD1 matches at 9 bases. CDR3 coding DNA: TGTGCCAGAACACCCCAACAGGGGGCGCAAGGCTACACCTTC. It encodes CARTPQQGAQGYTF.